This TCR beta chain was recorded in a study of identical twins. V lost 5 bases, J lost 4 bases, and 4 bases stayed unmatched. The V gene's germline CDR1 is SQVTM and CDR2 ANQGSEA. The CDR3 loop spans 12 amino acids. A single record per CDR3 protein comes from TCRdb applying MiXCR to the 5' RACE reads. Of 550,000 to 800,000 distinct CDR3 sequences in the sample, 7% to 7.5% were seen once. The table lists this clonotype with a few counts. These data were also filed under a second study, of yellow fever vaccine responses in identical twins. As reported in that work: Twins' vaccine T cell response reportedly gave the appearance of partial convergence and partial personalization.

Sequenced sample: PBMCs. The chain joins TRBV29-1 to TRBJ2-5, with 7 bases lining up with TRBD2. The TCR was taken from a woman younger than 30 in good health. This CDR3 is CSVPGRAETQYF. The CDR3 region has the DNA TGCAGCGTTCCAGGGAGGGCAGAGACCCAGTACTTC.